This TCR beta chain was documented in a study of early T cells in non-severe SARS-CoV-2 infection. Whole-study context: Chains were not paired, and sequencing was done on bulk RNA from unsorted whole blood.

Individual cDNA molecules received unique molecular identifiers during library preparation. TCRdb independently ran MiXCR on the 5' RACE reads; one entry per CDR3 protein. This table has more than 50,000 distinct CDR3 sequences, roughly 13% appearing once. Details on this clonotype: The antigen is undetermined.

Findings of the study overall: Reliance on VDJdb matching favored anti-spike CD8 responses; private and CD4 specificities were missed.

The CDR3 totals 12 residues. CDR1 is LNHNV and CDR2 is YYDKDF in the germline V gene (reference sequence). Trimming took off 0 bases at V and 7 bases at J, with 6 bases between the two ends. Material: whole blood. The V and J genes are TRBV15 and TRBJ1-1, with no clear D. The receptor was isolated from an adult who was a healthcare worker with PCR-confirmed SARS-CoV-2 infection or an uninfected control (not recorded which). The CDR3 is CATSRDEGEAFF. CDR3 in DNA: TGTGCCACCAGCAGAGATGAGGGTGAAGCTTTCTTT.